A single sample gave rise to the 19 T cell receptor beta chains below, sequenced in a study of cytomegalovirus exposure and HLA in healthy donors. Data came from immunoSEQ multiplex PCR; TCRdb stores just in-frame clones and leaves some out. The profile covers more than 250,000 clones, with roughly 91% appearing a single time and roughly 3% taken by the ten largest. Material: PBMCs. All receptors derive from a woman under 40 in good health and CMV-seronegative.

The chain recombines TRBV11-2 with TRBJ2-7; D not resolved. Germline assignment: CDR1 SGHAT and CDR2 FQNNGV. The CDR3 has 16 amino acids. Trimming stripped 5 bases from V and 5 bases from J, with 22 bases between. The CDR3: CASSELGQVLSHEQYF. CDR3 DNA: TGTGCCAGCAGCGAACTCGGGCAGGTTCTCTCGCACGAGCAGTACTTC.

The chain couples TRBV11-1 to TRBJ2-5; 8 nucleotides line up with TRBD1. The CDR3 is 13 amino acids. The V and J ends lost 4 bases and 5 bases, in that order; junction bases with no gene match: 3. CDR1 is SGHAT, CDR2 FQDESV, per germline (reference sequence). The CDR3 nucleotides read TGTGCCAGCAGCTGGGGACAGGTTGAGACCCAGTACTTC. It encodes CASSWGQVETQYF.

The chain is built from TRBV28 and TRBJ1-2; unclear D gene. The CDR3 is 18 amino acids. The germline V gene encodes CDR1 MDHEN and CDR2 SYDVKM. V was shortened by 7 bases and J by 5 bases, with 29 bases between the two germline ends. CDR3 protein: CASIPFVTGGAESYGYTF. The CDR3 region has the DNA TGTGCCAGCATTCCGTTTGTGACGGGAGGCGCCGAAAGTTATGGCTACACCTTC.

This clone was seen just once. The chain couples TRBV7-6 to TRBJ2-3, with no clear D. V lost 4 bases to trimming and J lost 6 bases, with 11 bases between them. In germline, CDR1 is SGHVS, CDR2 FNYEAQ. The CDR3 runs 13 residues. The CDR3 DNA sequence: TGTGCCAGCAGCTCCCTCCCGGAGGATACGCAGTATTTT. This encodes CASSSLPEDTQYF.

This clone has a handful of counts. The chain recombines TRBV28 with TRBJ2-2, with TRBD1 as a possible D gene (5 bases). Between the trimmed V and J ends, which lost 1 base and 1 base, there was a span of 7 bases. CDR1 and CDR2 from the germline V gene are MDHEN and SYDVKM. The CDR3 has 15 residues. This CDR3 reads CASSLSTENTGELFF. In DNA form, the CDR3 reads TGTGCCAGCAGTTTATCGACAGAGAACACCGGGGAGCTGTTTTTT. The full variable domain, completed using reference TRBV28 and TRBJ2-2, is DVKVTQSSRYLVKRTGEKVFLECVQDMDHENMFWYRQDPGLGLRLIYFSYDVKMKEKGDIPEGYSVSREKKERFSLILESASTNQTSMYLCASSLSTENTGELFFGEGSRLTVL.

Notes on this clone: At one of its ends the junction is not consistent with the germline gene, which may arise from a read error. This chain joins TRBV7-9 and TRBJ2-7; D might be TRBD2 (5 bases). This CDR3 has 15 amino acids. Germline assignment: CDR1 SEHNR and CDR2 FQNEAQ (reference sequence). The CDR3 DNA sequence: TGTGCCAGCAGCTTAAGCGGACGGACCTCCAACGAGCAGTACTTC. It translates to CASSLSGRTSNEQYF. The variable domain in full, completed from reference TRBV7-9 and TRBJ2-7, reads DTGVSQNPRHKITKRGQNVTFRCDPISEHNRLYWYRQTLGQGPEFLTYFQNEAQLEKSRLLSDRFSAERPKGSFSTLEIQRTEQGDSAMYLCASSLSGRTSNEQYFGPGTRLTVT.

This chain uses TRBV30 with TRBJ2-3; 8 bases are a match to TRBD2. V lost 4 bases and J lost 4; bases outside the gene matches: 1. This CDR3 has 12 amino acids. Germline CDR1 is GTSNPN and CDR2 is SVGIG (reference sequence). CDR3 sequence (DNA): TGTGCCTGGACCGGGGGGGCAGATACGCAGTATTTT. It is translated as CAWTGGADTQYF.

The rearrangement uses TRBV4-3 and TRBJ2-1; D gene uncertain. The CDR3 contains 15 residues. CDR1 is LGHNA, CDR2 YSLEER, per germline. Trimming pared 3 bases from V and 1 base from J, leaving 10 bases between. CDR3 nucleotides: TGCGCCAGCAGCCAGGACGGACCATCCTACAATGAGCAGTTCTTC. As protein: CASSQDGPSYNEQFF.

A few counts support this clone. The CDR3 DNA follows: TGCGCCAGCAGCTTGGGGACTAGCTCCCAGTACTTC. It yields the protein CASSLGTSSQYF. The chain is built from TRBV5-1 and TRBJ2-5, with TRBD2 matching over 8 bases. Germline CDR1 and CDR2: SGHRS and YFSETQ. The CDR3 has 12 residues. With 0 bases clipped from V and 9 bases from J, the junction kept 1 base outside the gene matches.

This chain connects TRBV7-2 to TRBJ2-7; D call uncertain. CDR3 length: 15 residues. CDR1 is SGHTA, CDR2 FQGNSA, per germline. V lost 1 base to trimming and J lost 6 bases, with 16 bases between them. The CDR3 coding sequence is TGTGCCAGCAGCTTAGGGTTGGGGTCGGCCGCCGAGCAGTACTTC. Its translation: CASSLGLGSAAEQYF.

This clone was seen once. The V call is TRBV5-6, the J call TRBJ1-5; possible D gene TRBD1, 5 bases. The V and J ends lost 4 bases and 6 bases respectively, with 11 bases between them. Germline V CDR1 and CDR2: SGHDT, YYEEEE. This CDR3 has 13 amino acids. DNA of the CDR3: TGTGCCAGCAGCAACGGGGGATCTCAGCCCCAGCATTTT. Residues: CASSNGGSQPQHF.

This clone was counted once. The J gene is TRBJ2-1, the V gene TRBV6-6; either TRBD1 or TRBD2 may supply D (5 bases each). CDR3 length: 13 residues. The V gene lost 2 bases and the J gene lost 7 bases, with 9 bases spanning the gap. CDR1 and CDR2 from the germline V gene are MNHNY and SVGAGI (reference sequence). Here the CDR3 reads CASSYGTKNEQFF. The CDR3 DNA reads as TGTGCCAGCAGTTACGGGACCAAAAATGAGCAGTTCTTC.

Here the CDR3 reads CASSLDHLAKNIQYF. CDR3 in DNA: TGCGCCAGCAGCCTCGATCATCTAGCCAAAAACATTCAGTACTTC. This chain connects TRBV4-3 to TRBJ2-4, with D uncertain. Trimming shortened V by 4 bases and J by 0 bases, and 10 bases separated the two germline ends. This CDR3 spans 15 amino acids. Germline-derived CDR1 and CDR2 are LGHNA and YSLEER.

Here the CDR3 DNA reads TGTGCCAGCACAGAGACAGGGGGCAATCAGCCCCAGCATTTT. It is translated as CASTETGGNQPQHF. The rearrangement uses TRBV28 and TRBJ1-5; TRBD1 matches at 8 bases. The CDR3 contains 14 residues. J gave up 2 bases and V 7 bases, and 4 bases lay outside the gene matches. CDR1 MDHEN and CDR2 SYDVKM come from the germline V gene.

The chain links TRBV7-9 to TRBJ2-7; perhaps TRBD1 as D (5 bases). Germline CDR1 and CDR2: SEHNR and FQNEAQ (reference sequence). V was pared by 4 bases and J by 3 bases, with 13 bases between. The CDR3 covers 14 residues. Here the CDR3 reads CASSSVRAHYEQYF. The DNA of the CDR3 is TGTGCCAGCAGCTCTGTCAGGGCCCACTACGAGCAGTACTTC.

CDR3 loop: CASSQGGTGDMNTEAFF. The CDR3 coding sequence is TGTGCCAGCAGCCAAGGCGGGACAGGGGATATGAACACTGAAGCTTTCTTT. The rearrangement links TRBV4-2 to TRBJ1-1, with TRBD1 matching over 10 bases. Germline V gene sequence: CDR1 LGHNA, CDR2 YNFKEQ. With V trimmed by 1 base and J by 0 bases, 5 bases remained unmatched. This CDR3 has 17 amino acids.

This clone was found once. This chain joins TRBV6-5 and TRBJ2-7; no clear D. Trimming cost V 5 bases and J 4 bases, with 15 bases left between them. The CDR3 covers 14 residues. Germline loops: CDR1 MNHEY, CDR2 SVGAGI. The CDR3 sequence is CASSPSSAKYEQYF. CDR3 nucleotide sequence: TGTGCCAGCAGTCCTTCGTCGGCTAAATACGAGCAGTACTTC.

The chain is built from TRBV4-3 and TRBJ1-2; tentative D call: TRBD1 (6 bases). Trimming left V 0 bases short and J 3 bases short, with 8 bases between. There are 14 residues in the CDR3. CDR1 and CDR2 (germline): LGHNA, YSLEER. The CDR3 here is CASSQEAGDYGYTF. DNA for the CDR3: TGCGCCAGCAGCCAAGAAGCAGGGGACTATGGCTACACCTTC.

The V gene is TRBV7-2, the J gene TRBJ2-3; perhaps TRBD1 as D (6 bases). CDR3 length: 12 amino acids. V was shortened by 4 bases and J by 6 bases, with 8 bases between the two germline ends. Germline V gives CDR1 SGHTA, CDR2 FQGNSA. CDR3 nucleotide sequence: TGTGCCAGCAGCTCCACAGGGGATACGCAGTATTTT. This sequence encodes CASSSTGDTQYF.